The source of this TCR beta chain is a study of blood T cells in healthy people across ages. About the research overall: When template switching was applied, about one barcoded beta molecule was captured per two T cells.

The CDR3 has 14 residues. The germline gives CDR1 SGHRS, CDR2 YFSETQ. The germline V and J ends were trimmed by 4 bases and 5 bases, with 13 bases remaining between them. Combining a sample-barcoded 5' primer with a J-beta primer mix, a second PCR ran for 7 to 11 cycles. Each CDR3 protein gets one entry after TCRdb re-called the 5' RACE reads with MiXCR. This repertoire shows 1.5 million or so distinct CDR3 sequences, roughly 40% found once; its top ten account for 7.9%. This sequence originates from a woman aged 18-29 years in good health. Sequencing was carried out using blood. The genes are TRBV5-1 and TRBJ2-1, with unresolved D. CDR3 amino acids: CASSPDGPHNEQFF. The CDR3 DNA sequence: TGCGCCAGCAGCCCCGACGGGCCGCACAATGAGCAGTTCTTC.